A selection of T cell receptor beta chains follows, all from one sample in a study of blood T cell repertoires in COVID-19. Clones were read by immunoSEQ multiplex PCR, and TCRdb kept only the in-frame ones, dropping some. Among 150,000 to 200,000 clones listed, approximately 88% were seen once. Sequenced: PBMCs or T cells enriched from blood (not recorded which). These receptors originate from a man between 65 and 85 years old who had been exposed to COVID-19. CDR3s include the opening cysteine and the closing phenylalanine or tryptophan.

TRBJ2-7,TRBV6-5,CASSPTSGPYEQYF
TRBJ2-1,TRBV7-8,CASSKRQNNEQFF
TRBJ2-5,TRBV24-1,CATQREGETQYF
TRBJ2-3,TRBV5-1,CASSSRGRDTDTQYF
TRBJ2-2,TRBV3-1/TRBV3-2,CASSQGDRGTGELFF
TRBJ1-2,TRBV7-9,CASSRFGDSSFYGYTF
TRBJ2-5,TRBV4-1,CASSPTFAGGGETQYF
TRBJ1-4,TRBV5-1,CASSPTVSGEKLFF
TRBJ1-3,TRBV9,CASSVGTGSSGNTIYF
TRBJ2-7,TRBV2,CASSGSGGIYEQYF
TRBJ2-5,TRBV12-3/TRBV12-4,CASSLATEETQYF
TRBJ2-7,TRBV5-4,CASSFQGAPPNEQYF
TRBJ1-6,TRBV18,CASSPYMSGESNSPLHF
TRBJ2-7,TRBV27,CASSYGRSTYEQYF
TRBJ2-1,TRBV6-5,CASSYLGAEQFF
TRBJ2-1,TRBV7-2,CASSLARTSGGKFF
TRBJ1-2,TRBV27,CASSFRQGGSGYTF
TRBJ2-5,TRBV5-1,CASSSGRGTETQYF
TRBJ2-3,TRBV5-1,CASSFPAGATDTQYF
TRBJ1-6,TRBV4-2,CASSQLPERHSPLHF
TRBJ1-2,TRBV27,CASSLAGQGGGNYGYTF
TRBJ2-3,TRBV18,CASSPTLGLYTDTQYF
TRBJ1-5,TRBV19,CASSIDRRTETQPQHF
TRBJ2-7,TRBV28,CASSLGRSNEQYF
TRBJ1-1,TRBV4-3,CASSSQGISTEAFF
TRBJ1-1,TRBV9,CASSVEDRTEAFF
TRBJ2-2,TRBV10-2,CASSDAMNTGELFF
TRBJ1-4,TRBV9,CASSVAWGLNEKLFF
TRBJ2-7,TRBV18,CASSPSGTARNYEQYF
TRBJ2-1,TRBV5-1,CASSLGGTSGSTYNEQFF
TRBJ1-2,TRBV7-2,CASSPRGSGTGGSNYGYTF